This T cell receptor beta chain is from a study of cytomegalovirus exposure and HLA in healthy donors. The primer mix had 60 Vbeta and 13 Jbeta primers. The protocol was immunoSEQ multiplex PCR, while the TCRdb copy is restricted to in-frame clones and leaves out a portion. This sample yields roughly 100,000 clones, of which 65% to 90% are seen a single time; approximately 7.2% belongs to the top ten. This CDR3 has 17 residues. CDR1 is SGHNT and CDR2 is YENEEA in the germline V gene. The receptor's source is a man aged 25 to 40 in good health and CMV-seropositive. Material for sequencing was PBMCs. V and J are TRBV11-3 and TRBJ2-5, with 10 positions matching TRBD1. The J call may be incorrect, as the DNA end agrees better with TRBJ2-7. CDR3 region: CASSLEGGGTGVYEQYF. The DNA for the CDR3 is TGTGCCAGCAGCTTAGAGGGGGGTGGGACAGGGGTTTACGAGCAGTACTTC.